The rows below give T cell receptor beta chains drawn from one sample of a study of T cells after yellow fever vaccination. TCRdb reprocessed the 5' RACE reads with MiXCR, giving one entry per CDR3 protein. Of around 65,000 distinct CDR3 sequences listed, approximately 5% were seen once; the top ten hold roughly 2.2%. The sample here was CD4+ T cells sorted from PBMCs, taken approximately 16 days after the first yellow fever vaccination. These receptors originate from a man aged 18 to 35 who received the YFV17D yellow fever vaccine. Each CDR3 is given with its conserved first and last residue. A D gene is named only where the DNA matches it firmly. Not all rows give a size; the values are once, few, many and, for expanded clones, a class.

clone size: many; D gene: TRBD2; V gene: TRBV20-1; J gene: TRBJ2-1; CDR3 protein: CSAPTSGGAREQFF; CDR3 DNA: TGCAGTGCCCCGACTAGCGGGGGGGCGAGGGAGCAGTTCTTC
clone size: many; D gene: -; V gene: TRBV5-1; J gene: TRBJ1-2; CDR3 protein: CASSPSGGDYGYTF; CDR3 DNA: TGCGCCAGCAGCCCTTCTGGGGGCGACTATGGCTACACCTTC
clone size: many; D gene: TRBD1; V gene: TRBV5-1; J gene: TRBJ1-1; CDR3 protein: CASSQDRATEAFF; CDR3 DNA: TGCGCCAGCAGCCAGGACAGGGCCACTGAAGCTTTCTTT
clone size: many; D gene: -; V gene: TRBV7-8; J gene: TRBJ1-1; CDR3 protein: CASSLVRLDTEAFF; CDR3 DNA: TGTGCCAGCAGCTTAGTTCGTTTAGACACTGAAGCTTTCTTT
clone size: many; D gene: -; V gene: TRBV13; J gene: TRBJ1-2; CDR3 protein: CASSLDVLYGYTF; CDR3 DNA: TGTGCCAGCAGCTTGGACGTTCTCTATGGCTACACCTTC
clone size: many; D gene: -; V gene: TRBV5-6; J gene: TRBJ2-6; CDR3 protein: CASSLSDPNVLTF; CDR3 DNA: TGTGCCAGCAGCTTGAGTGATCCCAACGTCCTGACTTTC
clone size: many; D gene: -; V gene: TRBV7-9; J gene: TRBJ2-4; CDR3 protein: CASSVNALIQNIQYF; CDR3 DNA: TGTGCCAGCAGCGTAAACGCCTTGATCCAAAACATTCAGTACTTC
clone size: many; D gene: TRBD1; V gene: TRBV5-1; J gene: TRBJ2-3; CDR3 protein: CASALGQVTDTQYF; CDR3 DNA: TGCGCCAGCGCCCTCGGACAGGTCACAGATACGCAGTATTTT
clone size: many; D gene: -; V gene: TRBV25-1; J gene: TRBJ2-7; CDR3 protein: CASSPSGEVGEQYF; CDR3 DNA: TGTGCCAGCAGTCCCTCCGGGGAGGTGGGTGAGCAGTACTTC
clone size: many; D gene: -; V gene: TRBV12-3/TRBV12-4; J gene: TRBJ1-2; CDR3 protein: CASSLKQSLYGYTF; CDR3 DNA: TGTGCCAGCAGTTTAAAACAGAGTCTTTATGGCTACACCTTC
clone size: many; D gene: TRBD1; V gene: TRBV5-1; J gene: TRBJ1-2; CDR3 protein: CASSGQGGYTF; CDR3 DNA: TGCGCCAGCAGTGGACAGGGTGGCTACACCTTC
clone size: once; D gene: TRBD1; V gene: TRBV18; J gene: TRBJ1-1; CDR3 protein: CASSPSIDRGFAEAFF; CDR3 DNA: TGTGCCAGCTCACCATCCATTGACAGGGGATTCGCTGAAGCTTTCTTT
clone size: many; D gene: TRBD2; V gene: TRBV7-8; J gene: TRBJ2-3; CDR3 protein: CASSLRGLDLGRTDTQYF; CDR3 DNA: TGTGCCAGCAGCTTACGGGGACTAGACCTGGGGAGGACAGATACGCAGTATTTT
clone size: many; D gene: -; V gene: TRBV11-2; J gene: TRBJ2-3; CDR3 protein: CASSPPGGRTDTQYF; CDR3 DNA: TGTGCCAGCAGCCCACCAGGGGGGAGAACAGATACGCAGTATTTT
clone size: many; D gene: TRBD1; V gene: TRBV7-8; J gene: TRBJ2-4; CDR3 protein: CASSYSGGATKNIQYF; CDR3 DNA: TGTGCCAGCAGCTACTCAGGGGGCGCGACCAAAAACATTCAGTACTTC
clone size: many; D gene: -; V gene: TRBV20-1; J gene: TRBJ2-3; CDR3 protein: CSARRGTTDTQYF; CDR3 DNA: TGCAGTGCTAGAAGGGGGACCACAGATACGCAGTATTTT
clone size: many; D gene: TRBD2; V gene: TRBV12-3/TRBV12-4; J gene: TRBJ2-5; CDR3 protein: CASSFPLAGGETQYF; CDR3 DNA: TGTGCCAGCAGTTTCCCCCTAGCGGGGGGTGAGACCCAGTACTTC
clone size: many; D gene: -; V gene: TRBV18; J gene: TRBJ1-1; CDR3 protein: CASSPGSGDGTEAFF; CDR3 DNA: TGTGCCAGCTCACCGGGGTCCGGCGACGGCACTGAAGCTTTCTTT
clone size: many; D gene: -; V gene: TRBV7-2; J gene: TRBJ1-1; CDR3 protein: CASSLSTQANTEAFF; CDR3 DNA: TGTGCCAGCAGCTTATCAACGCAGGCGAACACTGAAGCTTTCTTT
clone size: many; D gene: -; V gene: TRBV7-2; J gene: TRBJ2-7; CDR3 protein: CASSLGREWEQYF; CDR3 DNA: TGTGCCAGCAGCTTAGGCAGGGAATGGGAGCAGTACTTC
clone size: many; D gene: -; V gene: TRBV11-2; J gene: TRBJ1-5; CDR3 protein: CASSLYLAGRPRFNQPQHF; CDR3 DNA: TGTGCCAGCAGCTTATATCTGGCAGGTCGACCGAGATTCAATCAGCCCCAGCATTTT
clone size: many; D gene: TRBD1; V gene: TRBV3-1; J gene: TRBJ2-7; CDR3 protein: CASSQGTGSTSYEQYF; CDR3 DNA: TGTGCCAGCAGCCAAGGGACAGGGTCCACCTCCTACGAGCAGTACTTC
clone size: -; D gene: -; V gene: TRBV20-1; J gene: TRBJ1-2; CDR3 protein: CSARPWEHYGYTF; CDR3 DNA: TGCAGTGCTAGACCGTGGGAACACTATGGCTACACCTTC
clone size: many; D gene: -; V gene: TRBV29-1; J gene: TRBJ2-7; CDR3 protein: CSVEDGSYEQYF; CDR3 DNA: TGCAGCGTTGAGGACGGCTCCTACGAGCAGTACTTC
clone size: -; D gene: -; V gene: TRBV19; J gene: TRBJ1-2; CDR3 protein: CASSPDSFYGYTF; CDR3 DNA: TGTGCCAGTAGTCCCGACAGCTTCTATGGCTACACCTTC
clone size: many; D gene: TRBD1; V gene: TRBV11-3; J gene: TRBJ2-2; CDR3 protein: CASSLGGTANTGELFF; CDR3 DNA: TGTGCCAGCAGCTTAGGGGGGACAGCCAACACCGGGGAGCTGTTTTTT
clone size: many; D gene: -; V gene: TRBV5-1; J gene: TRBJ2-5; CDR3 protein: CASSLATWSQETQYF; CDR3 DNA: TGCGCCAGCAGCTTGGCTACCTGGAGCCAAGAGACCCAGTACTTC
clone size: few; D gene: -; V gene: TRBV12-3/TRBV12-4; J gene: TRBJ1-1; CDR3 protein: CASSLFGNTEAFF; CDR3 DNA: TGTGCCAGCAGTTTATTCGGGAACACTGAAGCTTTCTTT
clone size: many; D gene: -; V gene: TRBV7-8; J gene: TRBJ1-5; CDR3 protein: CASSLVGPGTHQPQHF; CDR3 DNA: TGTGCCAGCAGCTTAGTGGGTCCAGGGACCCATCAGCCCCAGCATTTT
clone size: many; D gene: -; V gene: TRBV20-1; J gene: TRBJ2-2; CDR3 protein: CSAKNPLNTGELFF; CDR3 DNA: TGCAGTGCCAAAAACCCCCTAAACACCGGGGAGCTGTTTTTT
clone size: many; D gene: -; V gene: TRBV12-3/TRBV12-4; J gene: TRBJ1-5; CDR3 protein: CASSFRGSNQPQHF; CDR3 DNA: TGTGCCAGCAGTTTCCGGGGGAGCAATCAGCCCCAGCATTTT
clone size: many; D gene: -; V gene: TRBV12-3/TRBV12-4; J gene: TRBJ1-2; CDR3 protein: CASSGVQAAGYTF; CDR3 DNA: TGTGCCAGCAGTGGGGTCCAGGCAGCTGGCTACACCTTC
clone size: many; D gene: -; V gene: TRBV9; J gene: TRBJ1-6; CDR3 protein: CASSVDGRAWDNSPLHF; CDR3 DNA: TGTGCCAGCAGCGTAGATGGCAGGGCGTGGGATAATTCACCCCTCCACTTT
clone size: many; D gene: -; V gene: TRBV5-1; J gene: TRBJ1-2; CDR3 protein: CASSLYIKGYGYTF; CDR3 DNA: TGCGCCAGCAGCTTGTACATTAAGGGCTATGGCTACACCTTC
clone size: many; D gene: -; V gene: TRBV9; J gene: TRBJ1-5; CDR3 protein: CASSPIDSNQPQHF; CDR3 DNA: TGTGCCAGCAGCCCAATCGACAGCAATCAGCCCCAGCATTTT
clone size: many; D gene: -; V gene: TRBV18; J gene: TRBJ1-6; CDR3 protein: CASLESSYNSPLHF; CDR3 DNA: TGTGCCAGCCTAGAGAGCTCCTATAATTCACCCCTCCACTTT
clone size: many; D gene: -; V gene: TRBV7-3; J gene: TRBJ2-1; CDR3 protein: CASSLWDGKGDNEQFF; CDR3 DNA: TGTGCCAGCAGCTTATGGGACGGGAAGGGGGACAATGAGCAGTTCTTC
clone size: many; D gene: -; V gene: TRBV5-6; J gene: TRBJ1-4; CDR3 protein: CASSLDGPAGGEKLFF; CDR3 DNA: TGTGCCAGCAGCTTGGATGGACCGGCGGGAGGTGAAAAACTGTTTTTT
clone size: many; D gene: TRBD1; V gene: TRBV7-9; J gene: TRBJ2-6; CDR3 protein: CASTGQGAASGANVLTF; CDR3 DNA: TGTGCCAGCACCGGACAGGGGGCGGCCTCCGGGGCCAACGTCCTGACTTTC
clone size: -; D gene: -; V gene: TRBV18; J gene: TRBJ2-5; CDR3 protein: CASSPTRPSQETQYF; CDR3 DNA: TGTGCCAGCTCACCAACGAGGCCGAGTCAAGAGACCCAGTACTTC
clone size: many; D gene: TRBD2; V gene: TRBV7-8; J gene: TRBJ2-6; CDR3 protein: CASRWDSGAGANVLTF; CDR3 DNA: TGTGCCAGCAGGTGGGATAGCGGGGCTGGGGCCAACGTCCTGACTTTC
clone size: many; D gene: -; V gene: TRBV7-3; J gene: TRBJ2-2; CDR3 protein: CASSPQVTGELFF; CDR3 DNA: TGTGCCAGCAGCCCACAGGTTACCGGGGAGCTGTTTTTT
clone size: many; D gene: -; V gene: TRBV25-1; J gene: TRBJ1-2; CDR3 protein: CASSAWENYGYTF; CDR3 DNA: TGTGCCAGCAGTGCCTGGGAGAACTATGGCTACACCTTC
clone size: many; D gene: -; V gene: TRBV6-5; J gene: TRBJ2-7; CDR3 protein: CASSYSTVYYEQYF; CDR3 DNA: TGTGCCAGCAGTTACTCGACAGTCTACTACGAGCAGTACTTC
clone size: many; D gene: -; V gene: TRBV5-5; J gene: TRBJ2-3; CDR3 protein: CASSYDTQGFDTQYF; CDR3 DNA: TGTGCCAGCAGCTATGACACTCAGGGGTTCGATACGCAGTATTTT
clone size: many; D gene: TRBD1; V gene: TRBV19; J gene: TRBJ2-3; CDR3 protein: CASSDRARTDTQYF; CDR3 DNA: TGTGCCAGTAGCGACAGGGCTCGAACAGATACGCAGTATTTT
clone size: many; D gene: -; V gene: TRBV9; J gene: TRBJ2-3; CDR3 protein: CASSVAPAPTDTQYF; CDR3 DNA: TGTGCCAGCAGCGTAGCTCCCGCCCCCACAGATACGCAGTATTTT
clone size: many; D gene: TRBD1; V gene: TRBV20-1; J gene: TRBJ2-1; CDR3 protein: CSAVPGQGHNEQFF; CDR3 DNA: TGCAGTGCCGTCCCGGGACAGGGCCACAATGAGCAGTTCTTC